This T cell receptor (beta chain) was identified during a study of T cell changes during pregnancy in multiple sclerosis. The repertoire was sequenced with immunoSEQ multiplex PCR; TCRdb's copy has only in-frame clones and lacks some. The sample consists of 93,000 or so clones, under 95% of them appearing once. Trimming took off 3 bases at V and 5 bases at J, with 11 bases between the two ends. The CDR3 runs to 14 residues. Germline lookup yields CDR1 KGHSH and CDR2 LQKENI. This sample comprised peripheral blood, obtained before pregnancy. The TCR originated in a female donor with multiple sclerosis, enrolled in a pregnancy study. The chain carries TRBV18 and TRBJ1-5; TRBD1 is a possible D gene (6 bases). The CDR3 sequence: CASSPDSGDQPQHF. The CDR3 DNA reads TGTGCCAGCTCACCGGACAGCGGTGATCAGCCCCAGCATTTT.